The clone carrying this T cell receptor beta chain was seen once. What it binds is unknown. This sample is drawn from a study of PD-1 blockade in classical Hodgkin lymphoma. Study-level results: The CD4+ diversity rise by C4D1 was clearest in complete responders. Relapsed/refractory patients reportedly had the lowest baseline TCR diversity, below newly diagnosed patients, who were below healthy donors.

The CDR3 sequence is 16 residues long. CDR1 and CDR2 (germline): SGHTA, FQGNSA. V shed 2 bases, J shed 3 bases, and the junction held 5 bases outside the gene matches. Profiled with immunoSEQ multiplex PCR; TCRdb holds only in-frame clones, not every one. Among tens of thousands of clones listed, roughly 90% were seen once. Brentuximab vedotin exposure varied among the patients, all of whom had relapsed after autologous stem cell transplantation. Classifying best responses yielded complete response, partial response or progressive disease. The chain uses TRBV7-2 and TRBJ2-1; 9 bases are a match to TRBD2. The sequencing used peripheral blood mononuclear cells (PBMCs), collected at baseline. The sequence was collected from a human donor with classical Hodgkin lymphoma. The CDR3 nucleotides are TGTGCCAGCAGCTTAAACGCGGGAGGGAGCTACAATGAGCAGTTCTTC. Protein sequence: CASSLNAGGSYNEQFF.